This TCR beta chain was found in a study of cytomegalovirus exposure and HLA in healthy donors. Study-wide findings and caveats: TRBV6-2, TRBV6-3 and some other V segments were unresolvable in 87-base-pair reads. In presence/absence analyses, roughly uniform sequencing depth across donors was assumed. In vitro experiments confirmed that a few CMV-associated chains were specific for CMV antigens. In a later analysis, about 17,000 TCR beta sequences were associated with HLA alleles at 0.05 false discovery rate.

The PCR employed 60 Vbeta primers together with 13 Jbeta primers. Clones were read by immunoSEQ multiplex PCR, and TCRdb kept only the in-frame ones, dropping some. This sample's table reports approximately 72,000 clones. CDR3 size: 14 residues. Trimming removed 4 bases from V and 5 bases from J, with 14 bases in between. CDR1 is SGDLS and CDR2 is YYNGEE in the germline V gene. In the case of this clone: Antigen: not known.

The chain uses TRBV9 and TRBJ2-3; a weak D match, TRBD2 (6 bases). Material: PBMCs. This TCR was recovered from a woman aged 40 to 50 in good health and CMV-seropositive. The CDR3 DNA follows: TGTGCCAGCAGCTGGACTATCGGTGAAGATACGCAGTATTTT. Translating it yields CASSWTIGEDTQYF.